Following are 15 T cell receptor beta chains from one sample sequenced in a study of blood T cell repertoires in COVID-19 (dated by TCRdb to 2018 to 2021). Library preparation used the immunoSEQ multiplex PCR assay. Drawn from immuneACCESS, this table holds only the in-frame rearrangements with V and J called that TCRdb kept. Clones are partly lost; checked studies trace under half to an unresolved V gene and leave the rest unexplained. The sample has some 27,000 clones on record, more than 75% of them singletons. Less than 15% of the sample lies in the top ten. Sequencing was carried out using peripheral blood. These receptors were collected from a human donor in a cohort sampled during active COVID-19. The donor label of this sample is uncertain.

The chain joins TRBV15 to TRBJ2-7; 12 positions agree with TRBD2. This CDR3 has 17 residues. Germline CDR1 and CDR2: LNHNV and YYDKDF (reference sequence). J was trimmed by 3 bases and V by 0 bases; bases with no gene match: 6. DNA of the CDR3: TGTGCCACCAGCAGAGAAAGGACTAGCGGGGTGATCTACGAGCAGTACTTC. It specifies CATSRERTSGVIYEQYF. Full variable domain (remainder filled in from reference TRBV15 and TRBJ2-7): DAMVIQNPRYQVTQFGKPVTLSCSQTLNHNVMYWYQQKSSQAPKLLFHYYDKDFNNEADTPDNFQSRRPNTSFCFLDIRSPGLGDTAMYLCATSRERTSGVIYEQYFGPGTRLTVT.

This chain joins TRBV28 and TRBJ2-2, with 11 bases aligning to TRBD1. This CDR3 comprises 17 residues. The trim removed 1 base at V and 4 bases at J, leaving 5 bases unmatched. Germline assignment: CDR1 MDHEN and CDR2 SYDVKM. The CDR3 sequence: CASSLYRTGGGTGELFF. The CDR3 coding sequence is TGTGCCAGCAGTTTATACAGGACAGGGGGCGGCACCGGGGAGCTGTTTTTT.

This chain connects TRBV9 to TRBJ2-3; D is possibly TRBD1 (5 bases). V lost 4 bases and J 0 bases, leaving 18 bases between the germline ends. The CDR3 contains 17 residues. CDR1 is SGDLS, CDR2 YYNGEE, per germline. The CDR3 loop reads CASSPYWGSASTDTQYF. The CDR3 region has the DNA TGTGCCAGCAGCCCTTACTGGGGCAGTGCTAGCACAGATACGCAGTATTTT.

The chain employs TRBV9 and TRBJ1-6; no clear D. Deletions cut 0 bases from V and 5 bases from J, with 9 bases between. The germline gives CDR1 SGDLS, CDR2 YYNGEE. The CDR3 runs to 15 residues. The CDR3 sequence is CASSVEHRNNSPLHF. CDR3 nucleotide sequence: TGTGCCAGCAGCGTAGAACACAGAAATAATTCACCCCTCCACTTT.

CDR3 sequence (DNA): TGTGCCAGCAGCCAGCCGGTTATTGGTAATGAAAAACTGTTTTTT. It codes for CASSQPVIGNEKLFF. The chain couples TRBV4-2 to TRBJ1-4; D gene uncertain. The CDR3 spans 15 residues. V gave up 3 bases and J gave up 4 bases, with 12 bases separating them. Germline CDR1 and CDR2: LGHNA and YNFKEQ.

This clone was found once. CDR3 sequence: CASRRHRGQDTEAFF. CDR3 coding DNA: TGTGCCAGTAGAAGACACAGGGGGCAGGACACTGAAGCTTTCTTT. This rearrangement joins TRBV19 to TRBJ1-1; 9 nucleotides align to TRBD1. Germline lookup yields CDR1 LNHDA and CDR2 SQIVND (reference sequence). The CDR3 length is 15 residues. V trimming: 6 bases; J trimming: 3 bases; junction bases outside the gene matches: 8.

The chain joins TRBV10-2 to TRBJ2-7; 9 bases are shared with TRBD1. J lost 4 bases, V lost 6 bases, and 7 bases had no gene match. In germline, CDR1 is WSHSY, CDR2 SAAADI. This CDR3 has 14 residues. Here the CDR3 DNA reads TGCGCCAGCAGCCTTGGACAGGGGACTTACGAGCAGTACTTC. It codes for CASSLGQGTYEQYF.

J is TRBJ2-7 and V is TRBV5-5, with D possibly TRBD1 on 5 matching bases. The V end lost 0 bases, the J end lost 5 bases, and 15 bases lay between the germline ends. There are 15 residues in the CDR3. The germline gives CDR1 SGHKS, CDR2 YYEKEE (reference sequence). Here the CDR3 reads CASSLVAGINDEQYF. The CDR3 DNA sequence: TGTGCCAGCAGCTTGGTGGCAGGGATTAACGACGAGCAGTACTTC.

This sequence joins TRBV24-1 and TRBJ1-2; 12 bases are shared with TRBD1. V dropped 3 bases and J dropped 4; count of bases not matched to a gene: 2. This CDR3 comprises 15 residues. Germline V gives CDR1 KGHDR, CDR2 SFDVKD. In nucleotides, the CDR3 is TGTGCCACCAGTGATGGGACAGGGGGCGGCTATGGCTACACCTTC. Protein product: CATSDGTGGGYGYTF.

The chain combines TRBV7-3 with TRBJ1-2, with no clear D. The CDR3 sequence is 13 residues long. The germline CDR1 and CDR2 sequences are SGHTA and FQGTGA. V shed 1 base and J shed 3 bases, with 6 bases lying between them. DNA of the CDR3: TGTGCCAGCAGCTTAATCCCCGACTATGGCTACACCTTC. Translation gives CASSLIPDYGYTF.

In this sample, this clone turned up a few times. The chain carries TRBV6-5 and TRBJ1-5, with no clear D. The ends were cut back, 6 bases at V and 3 bases at J, with 9 bases in the middle. Germline V lookup: CDR1 MNHEY, CDR2 SVGAGI. The CDR3 totals 13 residues. CDR3 sequence reads: CASSPGLNQPQHF. The CDR3 DNA sequence: TGTGCCAGCAGCCCAGGACTCAATCAGCCCCAGCATTTT.

The chain links TRBV4-1 to TRBJ1-1; tentatively, D is TRBD1 (6 bases). Germline-derived CDR1 and CDR2 are MGHRA and YSYEKL. V shed 0 bases and J shed 1 base, with 6 bases lying between them. CDR3 length: 14 residues. The CDR3 spells CASSQDRGNTEAFF. For the CDR3, the DNA is TGCGCCAGCAGCCAAGACAGGGGGAACACTGAAGCTTTCTTT.

This clone was seen more than once but under ten times. The V and J genes are TRBV2 and TRBJ2-7; possibly TRBD1 for D (5 bases). Per germline, CDR1 SNHLY and CDR2 FYNNEI. Between the trimmed V and J ends, which lost 4 bases and 2 bases, there was a span of 9 bases. The CDR3 contains 13 residues. CDR3 DNA sequence: TGTGCCAGCAGTGGGCAGACAGCCTACGAGCAGTACTTC. Its protein product is CASSGQTAYEQYF.

Turning to this clone: One junction end does not reproduce the germline sequence, and a read error may be involved. The chain joins TRBV7-7 to TRBJ2-5, with a possible D match to TRBD1 (6 bases). The V gene's germline CDR1 is SSHAT and CDR2 FNYEAQ (reference sequence). This CDR3 contains 15 residues. This CDR3 is CASSPGQTNQETQYF. In DNA form, the CDR3 reads TGTGCTAGCAGCCCCGGACAGACCAACCAAGAGACCCAGTACTTC.

V is TRBV4-1 and J is TRBJ2-2, with TRBD2 identical over 9 bases. The ends lost 1 base at V and 6 bases at J; junction bases unmatched: 6. The CDR3 length is 16 residues. CDR1 is MGHRA and CDR2 is YSYEKL in the germline V gene. The CDR3 DNA follows: TGCGCCAGCAGCCAAGGCTGGCGGGGGGGCCCCGGGGAGCTGTTTTTT. It encodes CASSQGWRGGPGELFF.